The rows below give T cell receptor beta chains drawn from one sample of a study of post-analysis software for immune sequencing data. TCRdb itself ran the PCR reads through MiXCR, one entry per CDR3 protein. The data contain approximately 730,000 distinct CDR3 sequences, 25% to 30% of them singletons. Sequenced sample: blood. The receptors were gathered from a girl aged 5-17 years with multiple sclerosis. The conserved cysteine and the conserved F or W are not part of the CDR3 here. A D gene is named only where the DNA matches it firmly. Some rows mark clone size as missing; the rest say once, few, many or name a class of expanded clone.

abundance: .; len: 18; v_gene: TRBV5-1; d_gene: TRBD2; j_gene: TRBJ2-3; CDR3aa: ASSTTDSSGGHLGTDTQY
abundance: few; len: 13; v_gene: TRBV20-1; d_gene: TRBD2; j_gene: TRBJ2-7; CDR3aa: SARLSGREAYEQY
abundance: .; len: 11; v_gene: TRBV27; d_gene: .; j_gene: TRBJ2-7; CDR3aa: ATGLRRDYEQY
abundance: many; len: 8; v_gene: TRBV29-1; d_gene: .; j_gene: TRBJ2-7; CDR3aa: GGAPDEQY
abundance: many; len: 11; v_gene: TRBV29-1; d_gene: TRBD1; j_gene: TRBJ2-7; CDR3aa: SVGTTGSYEQY
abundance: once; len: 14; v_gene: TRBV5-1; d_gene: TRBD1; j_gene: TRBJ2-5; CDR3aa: TSSSSGTGTQETQY
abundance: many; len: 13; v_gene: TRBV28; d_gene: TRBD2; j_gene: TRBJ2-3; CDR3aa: ASSLLAGGTDTQY
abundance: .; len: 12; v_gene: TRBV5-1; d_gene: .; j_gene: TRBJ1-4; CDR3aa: ASSPSGTNEKRF
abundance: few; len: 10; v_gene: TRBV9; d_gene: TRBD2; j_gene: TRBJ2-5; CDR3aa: ASSSSGREQY
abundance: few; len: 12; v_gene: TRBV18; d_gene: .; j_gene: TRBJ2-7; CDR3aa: ASSPPRQTYEQY
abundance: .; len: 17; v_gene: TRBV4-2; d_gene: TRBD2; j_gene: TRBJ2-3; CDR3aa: ASSQTGGGLPLRTDTQY
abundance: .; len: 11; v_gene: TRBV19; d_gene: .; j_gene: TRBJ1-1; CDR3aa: ASSKRQNTEAF
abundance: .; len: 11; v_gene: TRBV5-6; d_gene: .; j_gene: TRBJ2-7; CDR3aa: ASVQENSYEQY
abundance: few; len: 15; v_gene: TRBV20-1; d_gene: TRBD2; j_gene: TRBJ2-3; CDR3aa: SARDSGLAGGTDTQY
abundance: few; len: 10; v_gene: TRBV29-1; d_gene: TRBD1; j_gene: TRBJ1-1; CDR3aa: SVPSGGTEAF
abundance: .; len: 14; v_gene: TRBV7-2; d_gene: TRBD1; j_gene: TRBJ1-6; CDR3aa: ASSRSRDSTNSPLH
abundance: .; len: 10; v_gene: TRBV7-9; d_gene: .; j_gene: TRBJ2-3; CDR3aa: ASQRGTDTQY